One sample yielded the 8 T cell receptor beta chains listed below, sequenced in a study of T-cell memory formation after mild COVID-19. TCRdb reanalysed the 5' RACE reads using MiXCR and keeps one entry per CDR3 protein. The profile shows roughly 200,000 distinct CDR3 sequences, 9.5% of them singletons. Sequenced: PBMCs or a T cell subset sorted from them (not recorded which). The receptors originated from a man between 18 and 29 years old who had mild COVID-19 (a few samples of this study predate the infection). Cell type and time point are not known.

This chain links TRBV5-1 with TRBJ2-3, with a weak D call TRBD2 (5 bases). CDR3 size: 16 residues. Trimming stripped 1 base from V and 0 bases from J, with 12 bases between. CDR1 and CDR2 from the germline V gene are SGHRS and YFSETQ. CDR3: CASSLRLASSTDTQYF. The CDR3 coding sequence is TGCGCCAGCAGCTTGAGGTTGGCTAGCAGCACAGATACGCAGTATTTT.

The sample holds many counts of this clonotype. This sequence joins TRBV7-2 and TRBJ1-2; 7 bases align to TRBD1. This CDR3 region has 15 residues. Looked up from germline, CDR1 is SGHTA and CDR2 is FQGNSA. The junction had 11 bases not matched to a gene; V was cut back by 8 bases and J by 2 bases. Here the CDR3 DNA reads TGTGCCAGCGTTAGACAGGGAAGTGCGAACTATGGCTACACCTTC. Its protein product is CASVRQGSANYGYTF.

This clonotype occurred a few times. This chain links TRBV15 with TRBJ2-1; no clear D. The germline gives CDR1 LNHNV, CDR2 YYDKDF (reference sequence). This CDR3 contains 16 residues. The V end was cut by 6 bases, the J end by 4 bases, with 19 bases between. The CDR3 DNA is TGTGCCACCAGGCATAGCAGGAACCCCGCATACAATGAGCAGTTCTTC. Its protein is CATRHSRNPAYNEQFF.

The chain joins TRBV3-1 to TRBJ2-7, with D uncertain. The germline gives CDR1 LGHDT, CDR2 YNNKEL (reference sequence). The V gene lost 0 bases and the J gene lost 4 bases, with 10 bases spanning the gap. This CDR3 has 14 residues. The chain's CDR3 is CASSQDTARYEQYF. The CDR3 DNA reads TGTGCCAGCAGCCAAGATACCGCAAGGTACGAGCAGTACTTC.

The chain has TRBV2 and TRBJ2-1; TRBD2 matches at 9 bases. The junction had 8 bases not matched to a gene; V was cut back by 6 bases and J by 2 bases. The CDR3 is 16 amino acids. The germline gives CDR1 SNHLY, CDR2 FYNNEI. The CDR3 here is CASRGDSGSTYNEQFF. The CDR3 DNA follows: TGTGCCAGCAGGGGGGATAGCGGGAGCACCTACAATGAGCAGTTCTTC.

This clonotype was observed at least ten times. The chain combines TRBV5-1 with TRBJ2-1; D call uncertain. The V end was cut by 1 base, the J end by 6 bases, with 2 bases between. The CDR3 covers 11 residues. The germline V gene encodes CDR1 SGHRS and CDR2 YFSETQ. CDR3 bases: TGCGCCAGCAGCTTGTCCAATGAGCAGTTCTTC. Translated: CASSLSNEQFF.

V gene TRBV7-6 combines with J gene TRBJ2-2, with no clear D. V was pared by 2 bases and J by 7 bases, with 5 bases between. The CDR3 consists of 12 residues. Germline V gives CDR1 SGHVS, CDR2 FNYEAQ. CDR3 sequence: CASSLRDGELFF. The DNA of the CDR3 is TGTGCCAGCAGCTTAAGGGACGGGGAGCTGTTTTTT.

This clonotype was observed a few times. This chain links TRBV5-1 with TRBJ2-7, with TRBD2 identical over 8 bases. Per germline, CDR1 SGHRS and CDR2 YFSETQ. V shed 6 bases and J 9 bases; nucleotides not matched to a gene: 20. This CDR3 has 16 residues. The CDR3 protein is CASTPSPTGGANRQYF. CDR3 sequence (DNA): TGCGCCAGCACCCCTTCGCCTACGGGGGGGGCGAACCGGCAGTACTTC.